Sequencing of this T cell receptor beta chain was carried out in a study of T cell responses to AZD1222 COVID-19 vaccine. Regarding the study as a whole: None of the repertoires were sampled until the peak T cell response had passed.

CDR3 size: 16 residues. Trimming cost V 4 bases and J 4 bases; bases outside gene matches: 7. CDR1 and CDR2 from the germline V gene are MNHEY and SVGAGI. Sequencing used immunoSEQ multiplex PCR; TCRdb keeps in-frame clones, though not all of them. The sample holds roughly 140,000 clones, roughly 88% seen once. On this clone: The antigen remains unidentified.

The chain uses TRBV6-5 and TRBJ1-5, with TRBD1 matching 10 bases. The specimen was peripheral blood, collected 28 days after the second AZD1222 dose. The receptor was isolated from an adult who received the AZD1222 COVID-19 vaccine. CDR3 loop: CASSSRRTGGNQPQHF. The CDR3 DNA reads TGTGCCAGCAGTTCCCGACGGACAGGGGGTAATCAGCCCCAGCATTTT.